This TCR beta chain was recovered during a study of tumor-infiltrating lymphocytes in oesophageal squamous cell carcinoma. By sample share, this clonotype is medium-sized. TCRdb itself ran the PCR reads through MiXCR, one entry per CDR3 protein. This sample yields about 20,000 distinct CDR3 sequences, of which around 38% are seen a single time; roughly 14% belongs to the top ten. The CDR3 sequence is 14 residues long. CDR1 SGHAT and CDR2 FQNNGV come from the germline V gene. V was pared by 4 bases and J by 2 bases, with 10 bases between. This chain links TRBV11-2 with TRBJ2-3, with a possible D match to TRBD1 (6 bases). This sequence originates from a male donor with esophageal squamous cell carcinoma. Sequencing input: normal esophageal tissue next to the tumor. The CDR3 loop reads CASSWTAYTDTQYF. The DNA of the CDR3 is TGTGCCAGCAGCTGGACAGCCTACACAGATACGCAGTATTTT.